This record concerns one TCR beta chain sequence. The CDR3 runs 14 residues. Germline V gene lookup returns CDR1 SGHDT and CDR2 YYEEEE. The data stem from a study of cytomegalovirus exposure and HLA in healthy donors. It was with 60 Vbeta and 13 Jbeta primers that the PCR ran. Here immunoSEQ multiplex PCR was the method, and the copy in TCRdb shows in-frame clones only, minus some. In the table there are about 220,000 clones, over 70% of which are singletons. The genes are TRBV5-6 and TRBJ2-5, with a possible D match to TRBD2 (6 bases). Gene TRBJ2-7 matches the end of the DNA better, so the J call may be wrong. The sequencing sample was made of PBMCs. The sequence was obtained from a boy aged 2 to 10 in good health and CMV-seronegative. CDR3 residues: CASSFQRVAYEQYF. DNA for the CDR3: TGTGCCAGCAGCTTCCAGCGGGTGGCCTACGAGCAGTACTTC.